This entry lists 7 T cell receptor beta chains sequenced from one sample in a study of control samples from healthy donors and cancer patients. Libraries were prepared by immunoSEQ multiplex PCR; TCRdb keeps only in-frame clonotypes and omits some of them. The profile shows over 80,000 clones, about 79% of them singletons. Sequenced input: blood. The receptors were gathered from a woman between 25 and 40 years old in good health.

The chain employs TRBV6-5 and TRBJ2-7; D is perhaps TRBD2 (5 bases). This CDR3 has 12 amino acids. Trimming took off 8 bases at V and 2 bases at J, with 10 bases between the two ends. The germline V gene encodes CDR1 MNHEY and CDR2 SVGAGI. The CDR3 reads CASSKEAYEQYF. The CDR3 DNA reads TGTGCCAGCTCTAAGGAGGCCTACGAGCAGTACTTC.

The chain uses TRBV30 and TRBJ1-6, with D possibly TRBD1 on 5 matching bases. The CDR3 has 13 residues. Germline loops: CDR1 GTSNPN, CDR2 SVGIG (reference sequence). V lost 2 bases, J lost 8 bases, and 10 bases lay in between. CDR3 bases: TGTGCCTGGAGTCAGGGCGGGTATTCACCCCTCCACTTT. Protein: CAWSQGGYSPLHF.

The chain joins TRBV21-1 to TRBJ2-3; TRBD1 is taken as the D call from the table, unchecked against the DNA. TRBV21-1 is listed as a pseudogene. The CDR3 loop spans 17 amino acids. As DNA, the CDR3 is TGTGCCAGCAGCAAAGGGGCCCAAACCGGTACGGCAGATACGCAGTATTTT. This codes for CASSKGAQTGTADTQYF.

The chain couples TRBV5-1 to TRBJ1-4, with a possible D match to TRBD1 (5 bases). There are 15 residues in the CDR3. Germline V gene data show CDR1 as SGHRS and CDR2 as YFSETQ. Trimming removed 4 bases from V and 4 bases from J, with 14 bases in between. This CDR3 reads CASSLTGGFNEKLFF. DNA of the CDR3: TGCGCCAGCAGCCTAACAGGCGGTTTTAATGAAAAACTGTTTTTT.

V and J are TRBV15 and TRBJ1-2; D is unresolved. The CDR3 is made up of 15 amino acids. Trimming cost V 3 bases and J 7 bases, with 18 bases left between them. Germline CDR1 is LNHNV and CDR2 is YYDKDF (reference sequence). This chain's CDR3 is CATSSLKTPHPGYTF. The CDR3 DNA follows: TGTGCCACCAGCAGTCTTAAGACCCCTCACCCTGGCTACACCTTC.

The CDR3 spells CASSLEPRDRGADTQYF. The CDR3 coding sequence is TGTGCCAGCAGCTTAGAACCCCGGGACAGGGGCGCAGATACGCAGTATTTT. The rearrangement links TRBV7-3 to TRBJ2-3; 10 bases fit TRBD1. This CDR3 has 17 residues. Germline CDR1 SGHTA, CDR2 FQGTGA. V was clipped by 2 bases and J by 4 bases; unmatched bases: 9. The entire variable domain, with the rest obtained from reference TRBV7-3 and TRBJ2-3, is as follows: GAGVSQTPSNKVTEKGKYVELRCDPISGHTALYWYRQSLGQGPEFLIYFQGTGAADDSGLPNDRFFAVRPEGSVSTLKIQRTERGDSAVYLCASSLEPRDRGADTQYFGPGTRLTVL.

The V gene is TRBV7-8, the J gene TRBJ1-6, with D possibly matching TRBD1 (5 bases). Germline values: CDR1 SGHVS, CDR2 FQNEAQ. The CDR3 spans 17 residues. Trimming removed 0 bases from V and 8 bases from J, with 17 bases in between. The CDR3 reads CASSLALSGRVDSPLHF. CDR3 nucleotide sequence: TGTGCCAGCAGCTTAGCCTTATCTGGCAGGGTAGATTCACCCCTCCACTTT.